Included here is one TCR beta chain sequence, with context. No antigen is known for it. These data are taken from a study of T-cell reconstitution after alpha-beta-depleted transplantation in children. Preparation of the TCRbeta library involved a method that used unique molecular identifiers. TCRdb called the PCR reads again in MiXCR, with one record for every CDR3 protein. The sample lists 800,000 to 1,000,000 distinct CDR3 sequences; under 30% were seen once. CDR1 is SGHRS, CDR2 YFSETQ, per germline. This CDR3 comprises 17 residues. Losses at the gene ends were 4 bases for V and 1 base for J; bases not matched to a gene: 10. General study findings and limits: Among T cells one year after transplant, newly produced cells accounted for most counts and diversity. As was reported, about two months after transplant, alpha-beta T cells came from several hundred expanded graft clones.

The sequencing here drew on PBMCs, mostly from graft donor cells, taken 360 days after TCRalphabeta/CD19-depleted stem cell transplant. This clonotype was obtained from a boy in the first two years of life who had a stem cell transplant for SCID, so the T cells may come from the graft donor. The J gene is TRBJ2-3, the V gene TRBV5-1, with 9 bases identical to TRBD2. DNA of the CDR3: TGCGCCAGCAGCCTCCATGTAGCGGGGGCCCGCACAGATACGCAGTATTTT. Residues: CASSLHVAGARTDTQYF.